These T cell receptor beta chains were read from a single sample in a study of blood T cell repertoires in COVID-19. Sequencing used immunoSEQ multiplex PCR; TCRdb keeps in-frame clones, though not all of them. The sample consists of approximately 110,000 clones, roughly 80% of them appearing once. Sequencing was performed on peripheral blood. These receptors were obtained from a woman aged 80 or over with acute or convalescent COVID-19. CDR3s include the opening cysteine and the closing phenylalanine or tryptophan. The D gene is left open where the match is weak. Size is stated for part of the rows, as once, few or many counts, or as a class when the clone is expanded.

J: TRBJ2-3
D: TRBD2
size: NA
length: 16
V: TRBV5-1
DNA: TGCGCCAGCAGCTCTGGACTCGGGAGGGCCGCAGATACGCAGTATTTT
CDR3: CASSSGLGRAADTQYF

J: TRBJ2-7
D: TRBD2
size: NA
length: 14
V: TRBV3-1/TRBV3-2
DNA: TGTGCCAGCAGCCAAATGCGGGGGAACTACGAGCAGTACTTC
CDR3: CASSQMRGNYEQYF

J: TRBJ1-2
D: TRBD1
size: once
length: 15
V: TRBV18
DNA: TGTGCCAGCTCACCAGAAGGGACAGGGACCCGAGACTACACCTTC
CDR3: CASSPEGTGTRDYTF

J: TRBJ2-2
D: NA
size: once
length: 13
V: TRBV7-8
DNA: TGTGCCAGCAGCTTCGGAGGCACCGGGGAGCTGTTTTTT
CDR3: CASSFGGTGELFF

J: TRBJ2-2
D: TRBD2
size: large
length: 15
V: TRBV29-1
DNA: TGCAGCGTTGTACTAGCGGACTCGAACACCGGGGAGCTGTTTTTT
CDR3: CSVVLADSNTGELFF

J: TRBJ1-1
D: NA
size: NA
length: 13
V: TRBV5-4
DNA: TGTGCCAGCAGCTTGGAAGGGGGAACTGAAGCTTTCTTT
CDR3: CASSLEGGTEAFF

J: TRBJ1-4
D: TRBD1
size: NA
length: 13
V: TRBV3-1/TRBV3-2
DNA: TGTGCCAGCAGCCAACAGGGGGCGGAAAAACTGTTTTTT
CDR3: CASSQQGAEKLFF

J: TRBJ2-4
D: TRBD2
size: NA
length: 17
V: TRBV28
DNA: TGTGCCAGCGGAGTTCATGCCGGGAGGGCCGACTCGAACATTCAGTACTTC
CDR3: CASGVHAGRADSNIQYF

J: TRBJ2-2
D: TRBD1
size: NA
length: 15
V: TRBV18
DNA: TGTGCCAGCTCCCCGGGACAGACATACACCGGGGAGCTGTTTTTT
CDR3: CASSPGQTYTGELFF

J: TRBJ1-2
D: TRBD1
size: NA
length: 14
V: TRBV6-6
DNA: TGTGCCAGCAGGCTCGGGACAGGGAAATATGGCTACACCTTC
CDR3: CASRLGTGKYGYTF

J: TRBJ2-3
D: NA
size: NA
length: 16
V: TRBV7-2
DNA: TGTGCCAGCAGCTTAGCTACAGTTTATACCTCAGATACGCAGTATTTT
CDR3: CASSLATVYTSDTQYF

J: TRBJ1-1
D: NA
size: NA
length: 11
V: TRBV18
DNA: TGTGCCAGCTCAGGGCTGGGTGAAGCTTTCTTT
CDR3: CASSGLGEAFF

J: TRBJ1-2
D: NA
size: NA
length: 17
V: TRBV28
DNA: TGTGCCAGCAGAACCACAGGGAGCTCTTCCCTCTATACGGGCTACACCTTC
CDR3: CASRTTGSSSLYTGYTF

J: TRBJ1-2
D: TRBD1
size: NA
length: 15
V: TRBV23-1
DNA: TGCGCCAGCAGTCAATCCAGGGGGCGAAGCTATGGCTACACCTTC
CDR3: CASSQSRGRSYGYTF

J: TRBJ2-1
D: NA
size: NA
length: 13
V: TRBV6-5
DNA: TGTGCCAGCAGTTACCAGGGCTACAATGAGCAGTTCTTC
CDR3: CASSYQGYNEQFF

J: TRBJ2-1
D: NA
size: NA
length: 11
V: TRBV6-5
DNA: TGTGCCAGTACTGGAGGGCTAGAGAAGTTCTTC
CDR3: CASTGGLEKFF

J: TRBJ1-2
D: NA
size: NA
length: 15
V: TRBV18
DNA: TGTGCCAGCTCACCAGTGGAGATTACTAACTATGGCTACACCTTC
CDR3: CASSPVEITNYGYTF

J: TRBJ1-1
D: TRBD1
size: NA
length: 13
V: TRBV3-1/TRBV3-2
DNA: TGTGCCAGCAGGGGACAGGGGAATGGGGAAGCTTTCTTT
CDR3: CASRGQGNGEAFF

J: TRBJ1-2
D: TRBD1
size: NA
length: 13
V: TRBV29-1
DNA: TGCAGCGTTAGGACAGGGGAGATAAACGGCTACACCTTC
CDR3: CSVRTGEINGYTF

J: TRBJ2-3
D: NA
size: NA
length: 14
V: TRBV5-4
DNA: TGTGCCAGCAGCTTAAGCAAGGGGACAGATACGCAGTATTTT
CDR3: CASSLSKGTDTQYF

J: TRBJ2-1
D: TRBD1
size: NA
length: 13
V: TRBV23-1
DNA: TGCGCCAGCACTACAGGGGAAATCAATGAGCAGTTCTTC
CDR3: CASTTGEINEQFF

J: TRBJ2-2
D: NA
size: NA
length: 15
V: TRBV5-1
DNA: TGCGCCAGCAAACGCTACAGTGTAGGCACCGGGGAGCTGTTTTTT
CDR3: CASKRYSVGTGELFF

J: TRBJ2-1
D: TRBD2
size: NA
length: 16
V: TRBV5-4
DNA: TGTGCCAGCAGCTTGGCCGCGAGCGGGGGAAACAATGAGCAGTTCTTC
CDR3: CASSLAASGGNNEQFF

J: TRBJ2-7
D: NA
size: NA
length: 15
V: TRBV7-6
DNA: TGTGCCAGCAGCTTAAACGCGGGCTCATACTACGAGCAGTACTTC
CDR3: CASSLNAGSYYEQYF

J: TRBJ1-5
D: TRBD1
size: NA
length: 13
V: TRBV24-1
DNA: TGTGCCACCCAAGACAGGGCGGGACAGCCCCAGCATTTT
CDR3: CATQDRAGQPQHF

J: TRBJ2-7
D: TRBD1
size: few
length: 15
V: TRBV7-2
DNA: TGTGCCAGCAGCCCGGGAGGACAGGGGTTTTACGAGCAGTACTTC
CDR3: CASSPGGQGFYEQYF

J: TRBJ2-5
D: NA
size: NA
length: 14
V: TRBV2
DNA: TGTGCCAGCAGGACAGGTGGGCGACAAGAGACCCAGTACTTC
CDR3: CASRTGGRQETQYF

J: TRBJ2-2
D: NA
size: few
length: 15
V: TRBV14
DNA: TGTGCCAGCACCGCCGGGACATCTGACACCGGGGAGCTGTTTTTT
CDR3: CASTAGTSDTGELFF

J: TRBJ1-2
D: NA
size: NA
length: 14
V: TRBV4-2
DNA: TGTGCCAGCAGCCAAGAGGGGGGAAACTATGGCTACACCTTC
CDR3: CASSQEGGNYGYTF

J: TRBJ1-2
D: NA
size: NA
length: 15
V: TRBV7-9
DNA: TGTGCCAGCGCTCCTGACAGTGGGGTTAACTATGGCTACACCTTC
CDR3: CASAPDSGVNYGYTF

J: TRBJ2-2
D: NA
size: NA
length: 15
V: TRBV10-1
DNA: TGCGCCAGCAGTGAGAGGACTACTAACACCGGGGAGCTGTTTTTT
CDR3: CASSERTTNTGELFF

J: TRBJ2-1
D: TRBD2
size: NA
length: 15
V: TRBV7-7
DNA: TGTGCCAGCAGCTTAGGGCTAGCGGGCTACAATGAGCAGTTCTTC
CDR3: CASSLGLAGYNEQFF

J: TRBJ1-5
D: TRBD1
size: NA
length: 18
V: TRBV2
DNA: TGTGCCAGCACCACCTTCCTTGGGACAGGGGGCATAGGTCAGCCCCAGCATTTT
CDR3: CASTTFLGTGGIGQPQHF

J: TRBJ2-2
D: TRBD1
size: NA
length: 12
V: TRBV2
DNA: TGTGCCAGCAAACAGGGGACCGGGGAGCTGTTTTTT
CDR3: CASKQGTGELFF

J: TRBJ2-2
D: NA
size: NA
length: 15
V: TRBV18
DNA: TGTGCCAGCTCTTTACAGCGGGTGAACACCGGGGAGCTGTTTTTT
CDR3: CASSLQRVNTGELFF

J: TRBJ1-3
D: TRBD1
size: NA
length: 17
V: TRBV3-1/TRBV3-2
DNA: TGTGCCAGCAGCCCCCGGACAGGAGCTATCTCTGGAAACACCATATATTTT
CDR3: CASSPRTGAISGNTIYF

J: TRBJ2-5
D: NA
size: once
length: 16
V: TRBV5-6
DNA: TGTGCCAGCAGCTTTTCTTTCTCCGGGAAACAAGAGACCCAGTACTTC
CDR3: CASSFSFSGKQETQYF

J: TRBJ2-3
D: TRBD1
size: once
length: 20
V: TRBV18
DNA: TGTGCCAGCTCACCCCTTTCCCCGGACAGGGGGCAAAGAAGCACAGATACGCAGTATTTT
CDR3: CASSPLSPDRGQRSTDTQYF

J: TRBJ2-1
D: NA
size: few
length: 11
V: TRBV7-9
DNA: TGTGCCAGCAGCGGTAGCACAGAGCAGTTCTTC
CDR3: CASSGSTEQFF

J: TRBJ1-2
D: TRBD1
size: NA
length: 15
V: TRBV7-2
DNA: TGTGCCAGCAGTCCTGGGCCGGGGACAGGGCAGGGCTACACCTTC
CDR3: CASSPGPGTGQGYTF

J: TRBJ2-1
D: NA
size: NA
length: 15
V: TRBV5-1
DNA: TGCGCCAGCAGCTTGGTTACAGTGGATTACAATGAGCAGTTCTTC
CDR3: CASSLVTVDYNEQFF

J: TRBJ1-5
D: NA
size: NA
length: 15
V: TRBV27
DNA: TGTGCCAGCAGACAAGGGCGGAGGGGCAATCAGCCCCAGCATTTT
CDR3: CASRQGRRGNQPQHF

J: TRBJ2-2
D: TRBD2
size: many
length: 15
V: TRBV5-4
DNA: TGTGCCAGCAGCTCACTAGCGGGAAACACCGGGGAGCTGTTTTTT
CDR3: CASSSLAGNTGELFF

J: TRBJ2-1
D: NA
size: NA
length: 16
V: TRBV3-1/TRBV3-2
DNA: TGTGCCAGCAGCCAAGAGCCTAGCCCCTCCTACAATGAGCAGTTCTTC
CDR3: CASSQEPSPSYNEQFF

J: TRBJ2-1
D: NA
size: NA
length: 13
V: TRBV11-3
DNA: TGTGCCAGCAGCTTCAGGGTGGGCAATGAGCAGTTCTTC
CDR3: CASSFRVGNEQFF

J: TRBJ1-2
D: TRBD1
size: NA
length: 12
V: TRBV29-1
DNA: TGCAGCGTTGAAGCAGGGGGCCTTGGCTACACCTTC
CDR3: CSVEAGGLGYTF

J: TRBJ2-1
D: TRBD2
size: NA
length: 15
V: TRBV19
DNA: TGTGCCAGTACTCCTATGGGACTAGCGAGCGATGAGCAGTTCTTC
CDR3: CASTPMGLASDEQFF

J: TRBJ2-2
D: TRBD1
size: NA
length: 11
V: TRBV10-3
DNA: TGTGCCATCAGTGAGGGACAGGGCCTGTTTTTT
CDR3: CAISEGQGLFF

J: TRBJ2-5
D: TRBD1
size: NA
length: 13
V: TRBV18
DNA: TGTGCCACCAGGGGACAGGGTCACGAGACCCAGTACTTC
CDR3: CATRGQGHETQYF

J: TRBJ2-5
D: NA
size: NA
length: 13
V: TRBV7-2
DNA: TGTGCCAGCAGCTTAGGTATCCAAGAGACCCAGTACTTC
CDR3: CASSLGIQETQYF

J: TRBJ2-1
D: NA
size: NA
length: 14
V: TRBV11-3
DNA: TGTGCCAGCAGCTTAGCAGGGACTGTCAATGAGCAGTTCTTC
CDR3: CASSLAGTVNEQFF

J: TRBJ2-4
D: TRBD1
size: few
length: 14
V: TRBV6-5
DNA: TGTGCCAGCAGAGACAGGGTCAGCAAAAACATTCAGTACTTC
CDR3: CASRDRVSKNIQYF

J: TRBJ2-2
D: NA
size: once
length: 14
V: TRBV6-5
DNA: TGTGCCTCCTTGGGACACTCGAACACCGGGGAGCTGTTTTTT
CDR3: CASLGHSNTGELFF

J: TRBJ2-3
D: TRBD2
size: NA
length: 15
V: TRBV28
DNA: TGTGCCAGCAGTTCGGTGGGAGGGGACACAGATACGCAGTATTTT
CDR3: CASSSVGGDTDTQYF

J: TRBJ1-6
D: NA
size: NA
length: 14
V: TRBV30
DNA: TGTGCCCTAACGCCGAGCAGGGGCAAGTCACCCCTCCACTTT
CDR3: CALTPSRGKSPLHF

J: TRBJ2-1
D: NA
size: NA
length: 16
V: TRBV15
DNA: TGTGCCACCAGCAGAGACGTGACTGCCTCCTACAATGAGCAGTTCTTC
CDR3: CATSRDVTASYNEQFF

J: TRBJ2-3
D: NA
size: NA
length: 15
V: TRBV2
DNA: TGTGCCAGCAGTTACGGGCAGGGTGCAGCAGATACGCAGTATTTT
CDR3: CASSYGQGAADTQYF